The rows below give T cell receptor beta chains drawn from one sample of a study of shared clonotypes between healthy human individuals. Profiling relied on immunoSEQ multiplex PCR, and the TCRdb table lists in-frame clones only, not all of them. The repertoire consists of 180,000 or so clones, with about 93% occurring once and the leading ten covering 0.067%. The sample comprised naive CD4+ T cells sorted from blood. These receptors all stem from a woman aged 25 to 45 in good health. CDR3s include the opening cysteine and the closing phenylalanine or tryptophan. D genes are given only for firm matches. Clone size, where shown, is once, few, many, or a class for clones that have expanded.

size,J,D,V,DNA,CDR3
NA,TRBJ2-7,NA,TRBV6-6,TGTGCCAGCACTGATCAGACAGGTCCGCCAACCTACGAGCAGTACTTC,CASTDQTGPPTYEQYF
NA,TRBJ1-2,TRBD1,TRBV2,TGTGCCAGCAGTGAAAACCCCGTTGTCTGGGACAGGGAATACGGCTACACCTTC,CASSENPVVWDREYGYTF
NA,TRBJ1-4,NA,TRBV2,TGTGCCAGCAGGGCGACGGCCTCTAATGAAAAACTGTTTTTT,CASRATASNEKLFF
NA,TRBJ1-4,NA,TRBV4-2,TGTGCCAGCAGCCAAGGGGGAGCACGTGAAAAACTGTTTTTT,CASSQGGAREKLFF
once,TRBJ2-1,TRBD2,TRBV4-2,TGTGCCAGCAGCCAAGATCCGGGGGGGAGGAACAATGAGCAGTTCTTC,CASSQDPGGRNNEQFF
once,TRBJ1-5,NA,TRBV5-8,TGTGCCAGCAGCTTGGAGGCTGTGGGTAACCAGCCCCAGCATTTT,CASSLEAVGNQPQHF
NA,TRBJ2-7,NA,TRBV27,TGTGCCAGCAGTTCCCCCGAGGGGGGTGGGTACGAGCAGTACTTC,CASSSPEGGGYEQYF
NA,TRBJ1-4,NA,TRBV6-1,TGTGCCAGCAGTGAGGGGGCAGCTAATGAAAAACTGTTTTTT,CASSEGAANEKLFF
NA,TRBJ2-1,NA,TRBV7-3,TGTGCCAGCAGCTTCGACCGAGCTAATGAGCAGTTCTTC,CASSFDRANEQFF
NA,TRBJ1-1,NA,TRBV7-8,TGTGCCAGCAGCGAACAGCCGAACACTGAAGCTTTCTTT,CASSEQPNTEAFF
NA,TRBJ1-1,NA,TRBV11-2,TGTGCCAGCACCCGGTGGGGTCGGACTAGGGCCCAATTGAACACTGAAGCTTTCTTT,CASTRWGRTRAQLNTEAFF
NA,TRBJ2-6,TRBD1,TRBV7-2,TGTGCCAGCAGCCGACAGGGGACCCCTGGGGCCAACGTCCTGACTTTC,CASSRQGTPGANVLTF
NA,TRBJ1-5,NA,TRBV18,TGTGCCAGCTCACTGACAGGACAGAGCAATCAGCCCCAGCATTTT,CASSLTGQSNQPQHF
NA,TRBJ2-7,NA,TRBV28,TGTGCCAGCATGGATCGGGTCCTGACCTACGAGCAGTACTTC,CASMDRVLTYEQYF
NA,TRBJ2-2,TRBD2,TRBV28,TGTGCCAGCAGTACGGCGGGAGTTGGCTCGGAGCTGTTTTTT,CASSTAGVGSELFF
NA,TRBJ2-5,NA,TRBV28,TGTGCCAGCAGACGCGGGACTTTCCCAGGCCAGTACTTC,CASRRGTFPGQYF
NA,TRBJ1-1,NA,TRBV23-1,TGCGCCAGCAGTCAATCGGCACGGGTAGGGGCTGAAGCTTTCTTT,CASSQSARVGAEAFF
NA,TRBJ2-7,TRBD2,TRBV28,TGTGCCAGCAGTTTAACCCGCGGGGGGGAGCAGTACTTC,CASSLTRGGEQYF
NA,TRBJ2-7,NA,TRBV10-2,TGCGCCAGCAGTGGGCCTAGCGTAAACTACGAGCAGTACTTC,CASSGPSVNYEQYF
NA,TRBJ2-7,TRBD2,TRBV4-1,TGCGCCAGCAGCCATAAACCGACGACTAGCGTAGACGAGCAGTACTTC,CASSHKPTTSVDEQYF
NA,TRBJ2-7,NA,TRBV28,TGTGCCAGCAGGGCAGGCTCCTACGAGCAGTACTTC,CASRAGSYEQYF
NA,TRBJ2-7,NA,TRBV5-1,TGCGCCAGCAGCTTGATAGTCGGTTCGGAGGGTGACGAGCAGTACTTC,CASSLIVGSEGDEQYF
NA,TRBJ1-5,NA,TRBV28,TGTGCCAGCAGGTCGGGCAGCAATCAGCCCCAGCATTTT,CASRSGSNQPQHF
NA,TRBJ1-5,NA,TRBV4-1,TGCGCCAGCAGCCAAGTCCCAAATCAGCCCCAGCATTTT,CASSQVPNQPQHF
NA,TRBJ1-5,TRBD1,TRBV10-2,TGCGCCAGCAGTGATGGACAGGGGAAGCAGCCCCAGCATTTT,CASSDGQGKQPQHF